Following are 23 T cell receptor beta chains from one sample sequenced in a study of T-cell reconstitution after alpha-beta-depleted transplantation in children (dated by TCRdb to the mid-2010s). The sample's treatment or condition, from its label and the paper: allogeneic hematopoietic cell transplantation with graft depleted of TCRalphabeta T cells and CD19 B cells. Receptor amplification or capture employed PCR. Data came from an Illumina HiSeq 2500. Molecular barcoding was employed in the preparation of TCR libraries, with unique molecular identifiers being used to normalize TCRbeta repertoire quantification. The public reads were run again by TCRdb, first through fastp at Q25 and then through MiXCR, and only productive beta chains were kept. CDR3 protein duplicates are merged, each entry listing the most common genes and DNA. The sample table contains a few hundred thousand distinct CDR3 sequences; only one count was recorded for around 13% of them. 2.2% of the sample is held by the ten biggest clonotypes.

The sample consisted of PBMCs, mostly from graft donor cells, taken 360 days after TCRalphabeta/CD19-depleted stem cell transplant. The receptors stem from a male patient between 5 and 17 years old who had a stem cell transplant for acute myeloid leukemia, so the T cells may come from the graft donor.

J is TRBJ2-5 and V is TRBV12-3 or TRBV12-4; no clear D. The CDR3 runs to 14 residues. Trimming took 1 base from V and 6 from J, leaving 12 bases between them. CDR3 sequence (DNA): TGTGCCAGCAGTTTAGACCAGCTACGAAAGACCCAGTACTTC. Translated: CASSLDQLRKTQYF.

This clonotype was counted between two and nine times. CDR3 coding DNA: TGTGCCAGTTCTAAGGGGGTGGCTAGCGGGTTCAACGAGCAGTACTTC. Translation gives CASSKGVASGFNEQYF. V is TRBV14 and J is TRBJ2-7; TRBD2 matches at 8 bases. Trimming cost V 9 bases and J 5 bases; bases outside gene matches: 18. This CDR3 is 16 amino acids long. Germline loops: CDR1 SGHDN, CDR2 FVKESK.

This clonotype was detected a few times. The genes are TRBV29-1 and TRBJ2-3; 14 bases agree with TRBD2. V trimming: 3 bases; J trimming: 4 bases; junction bases outside the gene matches: 6. Germline CDR1 and CDR2: SQVTM and ANQGSEA. CDR3 length equals 16 residues. Here the CDR3 reads CSVDGTGLAGADTQYF. CDR3 bases: TGCAGCGTTGATGGAACGGGACTAGCGGGAGCAGATACGCAGTATTTT.

This clonotype occurred a few times. V is TRBV29-1 and J is TRBJ2-7, with 8 bases identical to TRBD2. The CDR3 contains 16 residues. Germline V gene lookup returns CDR1 SQVTM and CDR2 ANQGSEA. V gave up 6 bases and J gave up 3 bases; unmatched junction bases: 16. For the CDR3, the DNA is TGCAGCGTGGGTCTAGCGGGCTTTCCCCTTAGCTACGAGCAGTACTTC. Translating it yields CSVGLAGFPLSYEQYF.

V gene TRBV12-3 or TRBV12-4 combines with J gene TRBJ2-5; 9 positions match TRBD1. Trimming at V came to 5 bases and at J to 2 bases, leaving 9 bases not matched to a gene. This CDR3 is built from 16 residues. The CDR3 protein is CASSTPGTGPQETQYF. CDR3 DNA: TGTGCCAGCAGTACTCCCGGGACAGGGCCACAAGAGACCCAGTACTTC.

The CDR3 DNA reads TGTGCCAGCAGTTACCAAGGGTACACAGATACGCAGTATTTT. Translation gives CASSYQGYTDTQYF. V gene TRBV6-2 or TRBV6-3 combines with J gene TRBJ2-3, with no clear D. This CDR3 contains 14 residues. The germline CDR1 and CDR2 sequences are MNHEY and SVGEGT. V was trimmed by 2 bases and J by 2 bases, leaving 8 bases between them.

This clonotype was detected a few times. This chain connects TRBV4-3 to TRBJ1-4; D is undetermined. Trimming removed 3 bases at V and 6 bases at J, with 11 bases between. Germline V gene data show CDR1 as LGHNA and CDR2 as YSLEER. This CDR3 has 14 amino acids. The CDR3 spells CASSHRFFDEKLFF. The CDR3 nucleotides read TGCGCCAGCAGCCACCGGTTTTTTGATGAAAAACTGTTTTTT.

The gene calls are TRBV20-1 and TRBJ2-5; 12 bases are a match to TRBD2. Germline CDR1 and CDR2: DFQATT and SNEGSKA (reference sequence). CDR3 length: 15 residues. Germline trimming cut 5 bases from V and 1 base from J; bases unmatched to any gene: 5. The CDR3 region is CSAGRTSGVQETQYF. The CDR3 coding sequence is TGCAGTGCTGGAAGGACTAGCGGGGTCCAAGAGACCCAGTACTTC.

The chain employs TRBV29-1 and TRBJ1-1; 12 nucleotides agree with TRBD1. Germline V gives CDR1 SQVTM, CDR2 ANQGSEA. The CDR3 extends over 16 amino acids. V shed 4 bases, J shed 4 bases, and the junction held 10 bases outside the gene matches. CDR3 sequence reads: CSVGTGTGGPSTEAFF. CDR3 DNA sequence: TGCAGCGTTGGAACCGGGACAGGGGGCCCGAGCACTGAAGCTTTCTTT.

This clonotype was observed at least ten times. The gene calls are TRBV28 and TRBJ1-1, with unresolved D. V was cut by 6 bases and J by 4 bases, with 12 bases left in between. Germline CDR1 is MDHEN and CDR2 is SYDVKM. The CDR3 has 13 residues. The CDR3 protein is CASSPRWGTEAFF. The CDR3 region has the DNA TGTGCCAGCAGCCCGCGATGGGGCACTGAAGCTTTCTTT.

Ten or more counts support this clonotype. The rearrangement links TRBV11-3 to TRBJ2-1; weak D call: TRBD2 (5 bases). V was pared by 6 bases and J by 7 bases, with 16 bases between. Germline V lookup: CDR1 SGHNT, CDR2 YENEEA. This CDR3 has 14 residues. CDR3 loop: CASSFDYYGNEQFF. The CDR3 DNA follows: TGTGCCAGCAGTTTCGACTATTATGGGAATGAGCAGTTCTTC.

V gene TRBV20-1 combines with J gene TRBJ2-1; tentatively, D is TRBD2 (5 bases). V shed 8 bases and J shed 0 bases, with 17 bases lying between them. CDR3 size: 15 residues. CDR1 is DFQATT and CDR2 is SNEGSKA in the germline V gene (reference sequence). The CDR3 coding sequence is TGCAGTCAGGTGGCGGGCCAGAGCTCCTACAATGAGCAGTTCTTC. Translating gives CSQVAGQSSYNEQFF.

Ten or more counts support this clonotype. The chain has TRBV29-1 and TRBJ1-4, with TRBD1 as a possible D gene (6 bases). Trimming shortened V by 6 bases and J by 4 bases, and 15 bases separated the two germline ends. CDR3 length equals 14 residues. CDR1 and CDR2 (germline): SQVTM, ANQGSEA. In DNA form, the CDR3 reads TGCAGCGTCTCGACAGGTGCCTATAATGAAAAACTGTTTTTT. Its translation is CSVSTGAYNEKLFF.

V is TRBV15 and J is TRBJ2-5; D is uncertain. The CDR3 has 12 amino acids. With 0 bases removed from V and 5 bases from J, the gap between germline ends came to 4 bases. The germline gives CDR1 LNHNV, CDR2 YYDKDF (reference sequence). CDR3 in amino acids: CATSREWETQYF. Here the CDR3 DNA reads TGTGCCACCAGCAGAGAGTGGGAGACCCAGTACTTC.

This clonotype has just a few counts. In DNA, the CDR3 is TGTGCCAGCGGTCGGGTTGCAGATACGCAGTATTTT. Protein: CASGRVADTQYF. The chain recombines TRBV12-3 or TRBV12-4 with TRBJ2-3; no firm D call. CDR3 size: 12 residues. Trimming cost V 8 bases and J 4 bases, with 10 bases left between them.

The chain uses TRBV11-2 and TRBJ1-4, with D perhaps matching TRBD1 (5 bases). This CDR3 is 15 amino acids long. CDR1 is SGHAT, CDR2 FQNNGV, per germline. V lost 1 base to trimming and J lost 0 bases, with 6 bases between them. Written as DNA, the CDR3 is TGTGCCAGCAGCTTAGGGGGGACAACTAATGAAAAACTGTTTTTT. This translates into CASSLGGTTNEKLFF.

This clonotype was seen only a few times. The V call is TRBV20-1, the J call TRBJ2-5; 9 bases agree with TRBD2. Germline V lookup: CDR1 DFQATT, CDR2 SNEGSKA (reference sequence). There are 14 residues in the CDR3. After removal of 1 base from V and 3 bases from J, the junction contained 3 bases not matched to a gene. The CDR3 reads CSARGGGAEETQYF. As DNA, the CDR3 is TGCAGTGCTAGAGGCGGGGGGGCGGAAGAGACCCAGTACTTC.

This rearrangement joins TRBV20-1 to TRBJ2-1; 7 bases map to TRBD2. The ends lost 5 bases at V and 4 bases at J; junction bases unmatched: 8. This CDR3 spans 14 amino acids. Germline V lookup: CDR1 DFQATT, CDR2 SNEGSKA (reference sequence). The CDR3 DNA follows: TGCAGTGCTGCAAGGAGGGAGGGATACAATGAGCAGTTCTTC. This sequence encodes CSAARREGYNEQFF.

The chain has TRBV28 and TRBJ2-1, with 8 positions matching TRBD1. V lost 4 bases and J lost 14; bases outside the gene matches: 19. The CDR3 loop spans 16 amino acids. Germline CDR1 is MDHEN and CDR2 is SYDVKM. The CDR3 DNA reads as TGTGCCAGCAGTTCAACCTGGGACAGGTTAGGGGGATTGGAGTTCTTC. The encoded protein is CASSSTWDRLGGLEFF.

The V gene is TRBV6-1, the J gene TRBJ2-3; D perhaps matches TRBD2 (5 bases). Between the trimmed V and J ends, which lost 8 bases and 2 bases, there was a span of 14 bases. CDR3 length equals 14 residues. The germline V gene encodes CDR1 MNHNS and CDR2 SASEGT. The CDR3 DNA reads TGTGCCAGCTTCCAAGGGCGGGCCACAGATACGCAGTATTTT. Its protein is CASFQGRATDTQYF.

This clonotype was seen a few times. CDR3: CASSLGDRGNGYTF. The DNA for the CDR3 is TGTGCCAGCAGTTTGGGGGACAGGGGTAATGGCTACACCTTC. This chain links TRBV12-3 or TRBV12-4 with TRBJ1-2; 10 bases match TRBD1. Trimming removed 3 bases from V and 6 bases from J; junction bases left unmatched: 4. This CDR3 has 14 residues.

This chain connects TRBV20-1 to TRBJ2-7; tentatively, D is TRBD2 (6 bases). The CDR3 is made up of 15 amino acids. Looked up from germline, CDR1 is DFQATT and CDR2 is SNEGSKA (reference sequence). V shed 4 bases and J shed 5 bases, with 21 bases lying between them. The CDR3 loop is CSANRDWRWGNEQYF. CDR3 DNA sequence: TGCAGTGCTAACCGGGACTGGCGATGGGGCAACGAGCAGTACTTC.

This clonotype was seen at least ten times. This chain joins TRBV11-1 and TRBJ2-5, with 7 bases identical to TRBD2. Losses at the gene ends were 8 bases for V and 7 bases for J; bases not matched to a gene: 25. The CDR3 contains 18 residues. The germline V gene encodes CDR1 SGHAT and CDR2 FQDESV (reference sequence). The CDR3 nucleotides are TGTGCCAGCTCCAATCTTCGGAGACGGGAGGCCCCCCGTGGGACCCAGTACTTC. It codes for CASSNLRRREAPRGTQYF.